The clone carrying this TCR beta chain was seen only a few times. Other DNA sequences in this specimen translate into the identical CDR3. These data are taken from a study of blood T cell repertoires in COVID-19. Study as a whole: Spain, Italy and the United States supplied samples that represented acute and convalescent COVID-19. PBMCs, B-cell-depleted T cells, or T cells were the source of the cDNA or gDNA that made up the material.

CDR1 is MDHEN and CDR2 is SYDVKM in the germline V gene. Trimming left V 2 bases short and J 4 bases short, with 5 bases between. The CDR3 contains 12 residues. Original methodology: Cell counts per sample came from amplifying reference gene primers. Produced via immunoSEQ multiplex PCR; TCRdb's table is partial and in-frame only. V and J calls and clone size are copied from that table; D and trimming were computed from the DNA. The top ten clones hold 6.9% of a sample with about 190,000 clones, roughly 80% of them seen once. The chain combines TRBV28 with TRBJ1-2; D is ambiguous. The receptor was derived from a man between 60 and 70 years old with acute or convalescent COVID-19. Input material: peripheral blood. The CDR3: CASSLRLYGYTF. The CDR3, as DNA: TGTGCCAGCAGTTTAAGACTCTATGGCTACACCTTC.